The 6 T cell receptor beta chains in this list originate from one sample, sequenced in a study of blood T cell repertoires in COVID-19. Profiled with immunoSEQ multiplex PCR; TCRdb holds only in-frame clones, not every one. In the table there are about 190,000 clones, roughly 88% of which are singletons. Sequencing input: PBMCs or T cells enriched from blood (not recorded which). The receptors come from a woman under 40 who had recovered from COVID-19.

This clone was recorded only once. The gene calls are TRBV3-1 (or the pseudogene TRBV3-2) and TRBJ1-3; D possibly corresponds to TRBD1 (5 bases). CDR1 is LGHDT and CDR2 is YNNKEL in the germline V gene (reference sequence). Trimming took 4 bases from V and 2 from J, leaving 9 bases between them. The length of the CDR3 is 14 residues. This CDR3 is CASSPTAPGNTIYF. CDR3 sequence (DNA): TGTGCCAGCAGCCCGACAGCCCCTGGAAACACCATATATTTT.

The chain links TRBV13 to TRBJ2-1; 9 bases are a match to TRBD2. The V and J ends lost 0 bases and 5 bases, in that order; junction bases with no gene match: 8. The CDR3 sequence is 17 residues long. Germline assignment: CDR1 PRHDT and CDR2 FYEKMQ (reference sequence). CDR3 protein: CASSLGLGLAIHNEQFF. CDR3 DNA sequence: TGTGCCAGCAGCTTAGGCCTTGGACTAGCGATACACAATGAGCAGTTCTTC.

The chain joins TRBV10-3 to TRBJ1-2, with 9 bases aligning to TRBD1. Germline trimming cut 6 bases from V and 4 bases from J; bases unmatched to any gene: 15. The length of the CDR3 is 17 residues. Germline V gene lookup returns CDR1 ENHRY and CDR2 SYGVKD. For the CDR3, the DNA is TGTGCCATCAGGTCCGGGGACAGGGCTAGGGTTGGCTATGGCTACACCTTC. It encodes CAIRSGDRARVGYGYTF.

The chain couples TRBV6-5 to TRBJ2-7; 8 bases fit TRBD2. Germline values: CDR1 MNHEY, CDR2 SVGAGI. J gave up 5 bases and V 6 bases, and 6 bases lay outside the gene matches. This CDR3 spans 13 amino acids. The CDR3 reads CASSRGGWNEQYF. The CDR3 nucleotides read TGTGCCAGCAGCCGGGGGGGTTGGAACGAGCAGTACTTC.

The chain recombines TRBV18 with TRBJ2-5; tentative D call: TRBD1 (5 bases). V lost 3 bases, J lost 2 bases, and 19 bases lay in between. Germline V lookup: CDR1 KGHSH, CDR2 LQKENI. The CDR3 spans 17 residues. Here the CDR3 reads CASSPFTGAGWQETQYF. CDR3 in DNA: TGTGCCAGCTCACCTTTCACTGGGGCAGGGTGGCAAGAGACCCAGTACTTC.

The V gene is TRBV11-3, the J gene TRBJ2-1; TRBD2 agrees at 7 bases. Germline V gene lookup returns CDR1 SGHNT and CDR2 YENEEA. With 2 bases clipped from V and 5 bases from J, the junction kept 3 bases outside the gene matches. The CDR3 is made up of 14 amino acids. The CDR3 sequence: CASSLTGRNNEQFF. CDR3 in DNA: TGTGCCAGCAGCTTAACCGGGAGGAACAATGAGCAGTTCTTC.